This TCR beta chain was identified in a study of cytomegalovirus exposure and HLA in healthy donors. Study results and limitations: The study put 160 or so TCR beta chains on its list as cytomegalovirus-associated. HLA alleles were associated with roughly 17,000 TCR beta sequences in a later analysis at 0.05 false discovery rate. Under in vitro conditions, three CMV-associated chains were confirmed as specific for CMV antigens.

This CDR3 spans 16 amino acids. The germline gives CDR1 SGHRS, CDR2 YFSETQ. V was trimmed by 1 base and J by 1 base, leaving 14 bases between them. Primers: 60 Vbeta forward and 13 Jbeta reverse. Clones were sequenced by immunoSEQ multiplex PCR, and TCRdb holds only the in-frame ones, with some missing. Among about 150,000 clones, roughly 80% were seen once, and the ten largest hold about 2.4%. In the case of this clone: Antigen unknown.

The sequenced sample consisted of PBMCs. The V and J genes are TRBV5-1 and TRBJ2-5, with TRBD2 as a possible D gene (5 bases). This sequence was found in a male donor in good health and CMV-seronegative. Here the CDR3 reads CASSLNPDLFQETQYF. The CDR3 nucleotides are TGCGCCAGCAGCTTGAATCCGGACTTATTCCAAGAGACCCAGTACTTC.